Here is one T cell receptor beta chain with its context. Its target is not known. This specimen comes from a study of post-analysis software for immune sequencing data. About the research overall: Included courses were relapsing-remitting and secondary progressive multiple sclerosis; progressive-relapsing multiple sclerosis was also included.

Study-wide results and caveats: About 5 TRBV segments were significantly more frequent in patients than in controls. TRBV5-6, TRBV5-1 and TRBV20-1 were among these segments. Multiple sclerosis was associated with a significant reduction in normalized Chao1 diversity relative to controls. By F measure, samples from a shared preparation batch strongly co-clustered.

This CDR3 has 14 amino acids. Germline CDR1 is DFQATT and CDR2 is SNEGSKA (reference sequence). J was trimmed by 0 bases and V by 8 bases; bases with no gene match: 7. TCR beta cDNA libraries had unique molecular identifiers. Roughly 0.5 million cDNA molecules were obtained from roughly 0.93 to 9.6 million T cells. TCRdb re-derived calls from the PCR reads in MiXCR, one entry per CDR3 protein. The sample records roughly 430,000 distinct CDR3 sequences, 39% being singletons. This sequence joins TRBV20-1 and TRBJ2-3; 8 bases map to TRBD2. Input material: blood. This TCR came from a girl aged 2-15 years with multiple sclerosis. The CDR3 spells CSSRVAGSTDTQYF. The CDR3 region has the DNA TGCAGTTCCCGGGTAGCGGGGAGCACAGATACGCAGTATTTT.